A selection of T cell receptor beta chains follows, all from one sample in a study of identical twins. In TCRdb, the 5' RACE reads were re-called with MiXCR into one record per CDR3 protein. Among a few hundred thousand distinct CDR3 sequences listed, around 24% were seen once. This same sample was also taken into another study, of T cells expressing NK-cell markers.

The material sequenced was CD4+ T cells sorted from blood. These TCRs come from a woman between 18 and 29 years old in good health. CDR3s include the opening cysteine and the closing phenylalanine or tryptophan. The D gene is left open where the match is weak. Some rows mark clone size as missing; the rest say once, few, many or name a class of expanded clone.

>TRBD2|TRBJ2-1|.|TRBV7-2
CASTFSGGYNEQFF
TGTGCCAGCACCTTTAGCGGGGGTTACAATGAGCAGTTCTTC
>.|TRBJ2-5|.|TRBV18
CASSPAQRYQETQYF
TGTGCCAGCTCACCCGCACAGCGGTACCAAGAGACCCAGTACTTC
>TRBD2|TRBJ2-3|few|TRBV12-5
CASGPGLAGDTQYF
TGTGCTAGTGGTCCGGGACTAGCCGGCGATACGCAGTATTTT
>TRBD2|TRBJ2-3|.|TRBV29-1
CSVVLAGADTQYF
TGCAGCGTCGTACTAGCGGGTGCAGATACGCAGTATTTT
>.|TRBJ1-2|few|TRBV6-1
CASSPFADSNYGYTF
TGTGCCAGCAGCCCATTCGCGGACAGTAACTATGGCTACACCTTC
>.|TRBJ2-2|.|TRBV12-3/TRBV12-4
CGVRVNTGELFF
TGTGGAGTCAGGGTTAACACCGGGGAGCTGTTTTTT
>TRBD2|TRBJ2-1|.|TRBV20-1
CSAYSGRASYNEQFF
TGCAGTGCTTACAGCGGGAGGGCCTCCTACAATGAGCAGTTCTTC
>TRBD2|TRBJ2-5|.|TRBV9
CASSRGGGETQYF
TGTGCCAGCTCTCGGGGGGGCGGAGAGACCCAGTACTTC
>.|TRBJ1-2|few|TRBV12-3/TRBV12-4
CASSEGGEFYGYTF
TGTGCCAGCAGTGAGGGGGGGGAGTTCTATGGCTACACCTTC
>.|TRBJ2-5|few|TRBV5-1
CASSWEGGVETQYF
TGCGCCAGCAGCTGGGAAGGAGGAGTTGAGACCCAGTACTTC
>.|TRBJ2-7|.|TRBV2
CASSTGGSYYEQYF
TGTGCCAGCAGCACCGGAGGGAGTTACTACGAGCAGTACTTC
>.|TRBJ1-2|few|TRBV5-1
CASSQNSYGYTF
TGCGCCAGCAGCCAAAACAGCTATGGCTACACCTTC
>.|TRBJ1-1|once|TRBV3-1
CASSQPSGTRNEAFF
TGTGCCAGCAGCCAGCCTTCCGGGACACGGAATGAAGCTTTCTTT
>.|TRBJ2-7|many|TRBV5-6
CASSPGLIGTSYEQYF
TGTGCCAGCAGCCCCGGGCTAATCGGGACCTCCTACGAGCAGTACTTC
>.|TRBJ2-7|once|TRBV11-2
CASSLGFASRAYEQYF
TGTGCCAGCAGCTTAGGATTCGCCTCTCGTGCCTACGAGCAGTACTTC
>TRBD1|TRBJ1-6|.|TRBV12-3/TRBV12-4
CASSWGTGQTPLHF
TGTGCCAGCAGTTGGGGGACAGGGCAAACACCCCTCCACTTT
>TRBD1|TRBJ1-6|.|TRBV5-6
CASSKTGLGSYNSPLHF
TGTGCCAGCAGCAAGACAGGGCTGGGCTCCTATAATTCACCCCTCCACTTT
>TRBD2|TRBJ2-3|few|TRBV4-3
CASSQGGGDTQYF
TGCGCCAGCAGCCAAGGGGGGGGGGATACGCAGTATTTT
>.|TRBJ2-7|once|TRBV2
CASSIGRDVLSYEQYF
TGTGCCAGCAGTATAGGAAGGGACGTACTCTCCTACGAGCAGTACTTC
>.|TRBJ1-5|few|TRBV20-1
CSARVMGVRNQPQHF
TGCAGTGCTAGAGTCATGGGGGTTCGGAATCAGCCCCAGCATTTT
>TRBD2|TRBJ2-1|few|TRBV20-1
CSAPGLGSSYNEQFF
TGCAGTGCCCCGGGACTAGGGAGCTCCTACAATGAGCAGTTCTTC
>.|TRBJ2-3|few|TRBV20-1
CSARDVRKTSGTDTQYF
TGCAGTGCTAGAGATGTGAGAAAGACCTCTGGCACAGATACGCAGTATTTT
>.|TRBJ1-1|few|TRBV7-3
CASSLRGAVPGENTEAFF
TGTGCCAGCAGCTTAAGAGGTGCGGTACCAGGAGAGAACACTGAAGCTTTCTTT
>.|TRBJ2-7|many|TRBV29-1
CSVGRVPYEQYF
TGCAGCGTTGGGAGGGTTCCCTACGAGCAGTACTTC
>TRBD1|TRBJ1-1|.|TRBV5-6
CASSPDTGGSMNTEAFF
TGTGCCAGCAGCCCTGATACAGGGGGTAGTATGAACACTGAAGCTTTCTTT
>.|TRBJ2-7|few|TRBV11-2
CASSLDWSGYEQYF
TGTGCCAGCAGCTTAGACTGGTCTGGCTACGAGCAGTACTTC
>TRBD1|TRBJ1-3|few|TRBV10-3
CAISETGTGRGNTIYF
TGTGCCATCAGTGAGACCGGGACAGGTAGAGGAAACACCATATATTTT
>.|TRBJ2-7|.|TRBV7-9
CASSPFPLARYEQYF
TGTGCCAGCAGCCCCTTCCCCCTAGCGAGATACGAGCAGTACTTC
>TRBD2|TRBJ2-7|few|TRBV2
CASSPGLAGGSQYF
TGTGCCAGCAGCCCAGGACTAGCGGGGGGCTCGCAGTACTTC
>.|TRBJ1-1|.|TRBV10-3
CAISESRFGGARTEAFF
TGTGCCATCAGTGAGTCCAGGTTTGGGGGGGCTCGAACTGAAGCTTTCTTT
>.|TRBJ2-6|.|TRBV5-6
CASTPGHGSGGANVLTF
TGTGCCAGCACCCCCGGCCATGGTTCGGGTGGGGCCAACGTCCTGACTTTC
>.|TRBJ2-5|.|TRBV7-8
CASSSLGLASETQYF
TGTGCCAGCAGCTCCCTGGGCCTAGCGTCAGAGACCCAGTACTTC
>.|TRBJ2-5|few|TRBV3-1
CASSRLTRSQETQYF
TGTGCCAGCAGCCGGCTGACTAGGAGTCAGGAGACCCAGTACTTC
>TRBD2|TRBJ2-7|.|TRBV29-1
CSAGRGRYYEQYF
TGCAGCGCCGGGAGGGGACGGTACTACGAGCAGTACTTC
>TRBD1|TRBJ2-3|.|TRBV6-1
CASSGTGVLNTQYF
TGTGCCAGCAGCGGGACAGGGGTTCTAAATACGCAGTATTTT
>.|TRBJ1-2|few|TRBV3-1
CASSQAGKENYGYTF
TGTGCCAGCAGCCAAGCTGGGAAGGAGAACTATGGCTACACCTTC